These 3 T cell receptor beta chains share one sample of origin, sequenced in a study of T cell repertoires in cytomegalovirus infection. TCRdb processed the reads anew with MiXCR; each CDR3 protein has one entry. The table has 100,000 or so distinct CDR3 sequences, roughly 40% seen once; the top ten hold just under 75%. Their recognized antigens are unknown. The sample here was CD8+ T cells from cultured PBMCs, taken from culture after CMV antigen stimulation. All receptors come from a human donor in good health (CMV status not recorded). Some clones in this sample may be carry-over from other donors' samples.

The V gene is TRBV7-8, the J gene TRBJ2-3, with 8 bases that match TRBD1. The germline V gene has CDR1 SGHVS and CDR2 FQNEAQ. The CDR3 is 17 residues long. Germline trimming cut 0 bases from V and 1 base from J; bases unmatched to any gene: 6. CDR3 sequence (DNA): TGTGCCAGCAGCTTAGCGGGAGGACAGGGAGGCACAGATACGCAGTATTTT. It yields the protein CASSLAGGQGGTDTQYF.

In this sample, this clonotype turned up a few times. This sequence joins TRBV3-1 and TRBJ2-5, with 11 bases fitting TRBD2. The J segment lost 5 bases and the V segment lost 0 bases, leaving 11 bases of the junction unmatched. This CDR3 is 18 amino acids long. Per the germline V gene, CDR1 is LGHDT and CDR2 is YNNKEL (reference sequence). The DNA for the CDR3 is TGTGCCAGCAGCCAAGATTGGGATAGCGGGGGGGCTGAGGAGACCCAGTACTTC. The encoded protein is CASSQDWDSGGAEETQYF.

The V and J genes are TRBV4-1 and TRBJ2-1, with no clear D. The germline CDR1 and CDR2 sequences are MGHRA and YSYEKL. The CDR3 is 14 residues long. Trimming shortened V by 0 bases and J by 3 bases, and 6 bases separated the two germline ends. DNA of the CDR3: TGCGCCAGCAGCCAAGAATATGGCTACAATGAGCAGTTCTTC. Its translation: CASSQEYGYNEQFF.